This TCR beta chain was sequenced for a study of blood T cells in healthy people across ages (dated by TCRdb to 2013 to 2016). As for the study more broadly: In model experiments, template switching captured about one uniquely barcoded TCR beta cDNA molecule for every two T cells. Using deep sequencing normalized with unique cDNA molecular identifiers, the study measured how TCR beta repertoire diversity changes with age. Donors were grouped into four age groups: young (average approximately 15 years), middle-aged (roughly 37), aged (approximately 58) and long-lived (about 89). To avoid experimental bias, donors of different ages were distributed randomly across sequencing lanes. For two donors (one aged 18 to 29 and one aged 80 or older), the study analyzed two additional independent replicas of 1 million unique cDNA reads from the same blood draw.

This clonotype occurred a few times. The target of this receptor is not known. The input lacks base qualities; no much larger clone sits a single base away. Systemically healthy Caucasian individuals from Russia, roughly 40 in total and aged roughly 6 to 100 years, were included as donors. Each donor gave around 9.9 milliliters of peripheral blood, collected into EDTA-treated Vacutainer tubes. PBMCs were isolated by Ficoll-Paque density-gradient centrifugation, with at least 7 million obtained per sample. Total RNA was extracted from PBMCs with Trizol reagent, with at least 6 micrograms obtained per sample. For every donor, an aliquot of PBMCs went through flow cytometry to measure the percentages of naive CD45RAhigh/CD27high T cells. Libraries were constructed by 5' RACE. TCRdb shows the sequencer as Illumina HiSeq 2500. A second PCR of about 7 to 12 cycles was run with a J-beta primer mix and a sample-barcoded 5' primer. Each TCR beta cDNA molecule received a unique molecular identifier from a template-switch 5' adaptor carrying 12 random nucleotides. Each sample yielded at least 2.5 million CDR3-containing paired-end reads. First-strand cDNA was synthesized from all RNA with the Mint cDNA synthesis kit, primed by a TRBC-specific oligonucleotide. After uracil-DNA glycosylase treatment, a first 18-cycle PCR used universal primers M1SS and BC2_uni_R on all cDNA. Under the source paper's analysis protocol: For normalization, 1 million high-quality reads, each with a distinct molecular identifier, were randomly selected from each sample. Instead of being binned into consensus sequences, reads that shared molecular identifiers were thrown out. MiTCR, set to a Q25 quality threshold and the strictest error-elimination algorithm, was used for CDR3 identification, clonotype clustering and error correction. A nonparametric unseen species model with Euler transformation was used to estimate lower-bound total TCR beta diversity. TCRdb's own reprocessing of the public reads used fastp at Q25 and MiXCR and kept productive beta chains. A single entry per CDR3 protein holds the most common genes and DNA from its merged rows. TCRdb, not the authors, supplied the V and J calls. The sample yields nearly 800,000 distinct CDR3 sequences; 56% were counted once. Of the sample, approximately 24% falls within the top ten clones.

General study outcomes and caveats: Observed TCR beta diversity per million T cells fell roughly linearly with age, and a significant reduction was already apparent by age around 36. Donor CMV infection status was unknown, potentially confounding age-related changes in expanded clonotypes. Since profiling was done on bulk unsorted PBMCs, naive and antigen-experienced compartments could not be conclusively compared. Estimates of total diversity based on one million sequenced T cells were considered lower bounds and underestimates. The percentage of naive T cells measured by flow cytometry correlated strongly with observed TCR beta diversity. Compared with the aged group, more naive CD4+ T cells, fewer expanded clones and increased TCR diversity were shown by the long-lived group, suggesting age selection.

Counted from cysteine to phenylalanine, this CDR3 has 14 amino acids. CDR3 DNA only is kept here, 42 bases in frame from base 1. V and J are trimmed by 4 bases and 2 bases, and the gene matches miss 4 bases of the junction. Taken from the germline V gene, the CDR1 and CDR2 loops are SGHTA and FQGNSA. The chain was built from TRBV7-2 and TRBJ2-7; 8 of the junction bases match TRBD1. This sequence was found in a man aged 35-49 years in good health. Sequenced: blood. The CDR3 region: CASSSDRGPYEQYF. Here is the DNA: TGTGCCAGCAGCTCAGACAGGGGACCCTACGAGCAGTACTTC. Full variable domain (CDR3 extended with the reference TRBV7-2 and TRBJ2-7 proteins): GAGVSQSPSNKVTEKGKDVELRCDPISGHTALYWYRQSLGQGLEFLIYFQGNSAPDKSGLPSDRFSAERTGGSVSTLTIQRTQQEDSAVYLCASSSDRGPYEQYFGPGTRLTVT.